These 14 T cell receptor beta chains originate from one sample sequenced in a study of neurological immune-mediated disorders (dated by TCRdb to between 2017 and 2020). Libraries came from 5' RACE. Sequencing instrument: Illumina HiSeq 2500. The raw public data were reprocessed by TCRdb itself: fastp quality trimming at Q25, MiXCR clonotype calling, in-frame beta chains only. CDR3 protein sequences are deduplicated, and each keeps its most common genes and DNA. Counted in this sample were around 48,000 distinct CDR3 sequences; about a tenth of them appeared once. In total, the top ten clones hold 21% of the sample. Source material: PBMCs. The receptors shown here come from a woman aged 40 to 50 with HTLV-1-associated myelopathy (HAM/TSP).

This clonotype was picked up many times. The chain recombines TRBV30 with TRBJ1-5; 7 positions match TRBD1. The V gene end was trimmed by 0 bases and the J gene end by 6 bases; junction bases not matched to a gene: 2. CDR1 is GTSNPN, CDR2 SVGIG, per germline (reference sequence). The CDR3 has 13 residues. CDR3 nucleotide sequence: TGTGCCTGGAGTGTAACAGGGGCTCAGCCCCAGCATTTT. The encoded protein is CAWSVTGAQPQHF. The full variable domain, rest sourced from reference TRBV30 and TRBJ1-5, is SQTIHQWPATLVQPVGSPLSLECTVEGTSNPNLYWYRQAAGRGLQLLFYSVGIGQISSEVPQNLSASRPQDRQFILSSKKLLLSDSGFYLCAWSVTGAQPQHFGDGTRLSIL.

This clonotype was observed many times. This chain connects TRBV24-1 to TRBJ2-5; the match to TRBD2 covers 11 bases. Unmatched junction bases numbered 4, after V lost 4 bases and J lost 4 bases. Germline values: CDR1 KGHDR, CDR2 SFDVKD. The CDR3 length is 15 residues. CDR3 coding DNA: TGTGCCACCAGTGACTCCGGACTAGCGGGAGAGACCCAGTACTTC. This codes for CATSDSGLAGETQYF.

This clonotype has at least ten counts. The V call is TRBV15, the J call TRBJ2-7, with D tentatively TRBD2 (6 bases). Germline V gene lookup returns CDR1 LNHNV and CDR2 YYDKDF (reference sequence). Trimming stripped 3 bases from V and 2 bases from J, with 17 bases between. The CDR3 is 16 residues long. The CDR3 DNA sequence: TGTGCCACCAGCAGCCCCGGAGGGGCTAGCCCCTACGAGCAGTACTTC. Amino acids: CATSSPGGASPYEQYF.

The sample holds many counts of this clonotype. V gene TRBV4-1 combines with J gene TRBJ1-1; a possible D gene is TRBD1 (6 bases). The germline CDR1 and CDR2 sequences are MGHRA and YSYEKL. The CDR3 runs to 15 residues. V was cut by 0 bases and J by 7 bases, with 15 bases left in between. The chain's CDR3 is CASSQDLGAGSEAFF. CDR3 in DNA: TGCGCCAGCAGCCAAGATTTGGGGGCAGGGAGTGAAGCTTTCTTT.

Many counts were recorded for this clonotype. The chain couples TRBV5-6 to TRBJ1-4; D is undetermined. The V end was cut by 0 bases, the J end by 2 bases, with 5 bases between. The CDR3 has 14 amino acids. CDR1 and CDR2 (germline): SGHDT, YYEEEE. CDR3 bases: TGTGCCAGCAGCTTGGTTGCGACTAATGAAAAACTGTTTTTT. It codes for CASSLVATNEKLFF. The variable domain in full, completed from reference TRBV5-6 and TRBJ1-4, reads DAGVTQSPTHLIKTRGQQVTLRCSPKSGHDTVSWYQQALGQGPQFIFQYYEEEERQRGNFPDRFSGHQFPNYSSELNVNALLLGDSALYLCASSLVATNEKLFFGSGTQLSVL.

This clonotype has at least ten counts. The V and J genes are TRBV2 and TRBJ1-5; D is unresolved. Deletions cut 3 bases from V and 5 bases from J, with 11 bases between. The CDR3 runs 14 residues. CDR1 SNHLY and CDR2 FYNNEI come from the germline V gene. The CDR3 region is CASSDSGRDQPQHF. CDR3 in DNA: TGTGCCAGCAGTGATAGCGGGAGAGATCAGCCCCAGCATTTT.

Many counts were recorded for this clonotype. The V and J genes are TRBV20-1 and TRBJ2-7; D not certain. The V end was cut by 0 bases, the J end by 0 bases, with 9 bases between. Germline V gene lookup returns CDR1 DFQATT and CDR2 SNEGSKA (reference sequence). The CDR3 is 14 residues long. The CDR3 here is CSARDRGHSYEQYF. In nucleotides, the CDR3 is TGCAGTGCTAGAGATCGCGGCCACTCCTACGAGCAGTACTTC.

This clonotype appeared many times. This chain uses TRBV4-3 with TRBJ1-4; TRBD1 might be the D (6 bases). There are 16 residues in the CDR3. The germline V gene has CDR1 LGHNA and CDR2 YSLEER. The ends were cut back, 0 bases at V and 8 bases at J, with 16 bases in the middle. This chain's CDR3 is CASSQDWGQGDEKLFF. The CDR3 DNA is TGCGCCAGCAGCCAAGATTGGGGGCAAGGGGACGAAAAACTGTTTTTT.

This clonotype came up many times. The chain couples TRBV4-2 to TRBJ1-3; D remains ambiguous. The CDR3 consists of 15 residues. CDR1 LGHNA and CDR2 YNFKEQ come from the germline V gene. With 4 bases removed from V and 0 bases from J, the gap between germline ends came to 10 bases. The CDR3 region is CASSREILSGNTIYF. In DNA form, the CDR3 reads TGTGCCAGCAGCCGGGAAATTCTCTCTGGAAACACCATATATTTT.

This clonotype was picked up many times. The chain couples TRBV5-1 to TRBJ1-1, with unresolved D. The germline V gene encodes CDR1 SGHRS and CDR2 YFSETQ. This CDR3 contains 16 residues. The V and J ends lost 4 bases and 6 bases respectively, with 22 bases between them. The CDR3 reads CASSGDIAPTYSEAFF. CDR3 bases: TGCGCCAGCAGCGGAGACATAGCCCCCACTTATTCTGAAGCTTTCTTT.

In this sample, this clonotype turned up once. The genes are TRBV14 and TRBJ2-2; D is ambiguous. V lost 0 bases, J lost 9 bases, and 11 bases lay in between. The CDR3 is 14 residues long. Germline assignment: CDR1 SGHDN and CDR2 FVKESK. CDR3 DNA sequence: TGTGCCAGCAGCCAAGATCTTCGAGCCTGGGAGCTGTTTTTT. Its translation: CASSQDLRAWELFF.

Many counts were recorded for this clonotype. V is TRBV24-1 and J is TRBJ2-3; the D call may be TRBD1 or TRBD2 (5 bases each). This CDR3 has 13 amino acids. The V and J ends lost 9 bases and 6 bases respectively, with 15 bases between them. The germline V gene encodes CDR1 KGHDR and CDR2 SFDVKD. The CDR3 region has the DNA TGTGCCACCGGCGGATGGGGGACGGATACGCAGTATTTT. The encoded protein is CATGGWGTDTQYF.

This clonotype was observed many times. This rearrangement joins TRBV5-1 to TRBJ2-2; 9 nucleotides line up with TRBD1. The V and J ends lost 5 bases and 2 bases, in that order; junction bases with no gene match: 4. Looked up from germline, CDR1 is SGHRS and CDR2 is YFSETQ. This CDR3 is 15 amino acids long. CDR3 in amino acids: CASRSGQGNTGELFF. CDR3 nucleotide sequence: TGCGCCAGCAGGTCGGGACAGGGAAACACCGGGGAGCTGTTTTTT.

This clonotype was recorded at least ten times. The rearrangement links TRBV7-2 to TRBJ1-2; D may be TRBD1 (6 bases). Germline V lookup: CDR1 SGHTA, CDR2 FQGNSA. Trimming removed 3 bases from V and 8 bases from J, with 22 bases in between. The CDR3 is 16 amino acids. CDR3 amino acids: CASSFGGGGSRGGYTF. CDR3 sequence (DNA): TGTGCCAGCAGCTTCGGGGGAGGGGGATCAAGAGGCGGCTACACCTTC.